Presented here are 15 T cell receptor beta chains from one specimen sequenced in a study of tumor-infiltrating lymphocytes in primary liver carcinoma. For each extraction, RNA and DNA were obtained together from 20-30 mg of unsorted bulk tissue. Researchers generated TCR beta cDNA from approximately 520 ng of total RNA, relying on a constant-region primer. Three nested multiplex PCR rounds, a slightly modified ARM-PCR, produced the libraries for TCR beta. The first two PCR rounds used TRBV1-TRBV30 forward primers with a C-beta reverse primer, 9 to 11 cycles each. TCRdb re-called the multiplex PCR reads through MiXCR, storing one row per CDR3 protein. The data contain about 100,000 distinct CDR3 sequences, about 70% of them seen just once; the ten biggest clones take up 12%. The sequencing sample was made of liver tumor tissue from sampling region 2. Subset reported: tumor region T2, inferior pole. These receptors were taken from a woman aged 55-69 years with primary liver carcinoma and hepatitis B virus infection.

This clonotype was seen only once. One base away lies a much larger clone, so this may be a sequencing read error. The chain carries TRBV5-1 and TRBJ2-1; TRBD1 matches at 7 bases. CDR3 length equals 16 residues. V lost 4 bases, J lost 3 bases, and 10 bases stayed unmatched. Germline V lookup: CDR1 SGHRS, CDR2 YFSETQ. For the CDR3, the DNA is TGCGCCAGCAGCCCAGACGACAGGGTAGGCTACAATGAGCAGTTCTTC. Translation gives CASSPDDRVGYNEQFF.

There are many counts of this clonotype. The V and J genes are TRBV5-4 and TRBJ2-7; 9 bases map to TRBD1. V was clipped by 2 bases and J by 8 bases; unmatched bases: 8. The CDR3 length is 14 residues. CDR1 and CDR2 from the germline V gene are SGHNT and YYREEE (reference sequence). This chain's CDR3 is CASSLGDRVRKQYF. CDR3 in DNA: TGTGCCAGCAGCTTAGGGGACAGGGTAAGGAAGCAGTACTTC.

The chain has TRBV5-1 and TRBJ2-3, with D possibly TRBD2 on 5 matching bases. Trimming stripped 4 bases from V and 1 base from J, with 16 bases between. From germline, CDR1 is SGHRS and CDR2 YFSETQ. CDR3 length equals 16 residues. CDR3 bases: TGCGCCAGCAGCATGGATACTAGTGGGGGCACAGATACGCAGTATTTT. Translated: CASSMDTSGGTDTQYF.

This clonotype was counted many times. V usage is TRBV12-3 or TRBV12-4 and J usage is TRBJ1-2; possibly TRBD1 for D (5 bases). This CDR3 has 15 residues. The V end lost 6 bases, the J end lost 4 bases, and 18 bases lay between the germline ends. The CDR3 is CASRGEGRQGYGYTF. CDR3 in DNA: TGTGCCAGCAGGGGGGAGGGCAGGCAGGGCTATGGCTACACCTTC.

Concerning this clonotype: One end of the junction is discordant with germline, which a read error may explain. The V gene is TRBV6-1, the J gene TRBJ2-7, with D uncertain. CDR1 and CDR2 (germline): MNHNS, SASEGT. This CDR3 is 12 amino acids long. The CDR3, as DNA: TGTGCCAGCAGAGGTGTGGGCTACGAGCAGCACTTC. Translation gives CASRGVGYEQHF.

This clonotype has just one count. The germline gene is not matched at one end of the junction; a read error may be the cause. The chain uses TRBV4-2 and TRBJ1-1; D not certain. The CDR3 runs to 16 residues. Germline V gene lookup returns CDR1 LGHNA and CDR2 YNFKEQ. As DNA, the CDR3 is TGTGCCAGCAGCCAAGAAGGTGGTGTAGTAGTAACTGATGCTTTCTTT. Amino acid sequence: CASSQEGGVVVTDAFF.

The J gene is TRBJ2-2, the V gene TRBV30; the D is unclear. With 0 bases removed from V and 4 bases from J, the gap between germline ends came to 6 bases. The CDR3 has 13 residues. Germline V lookup: CDR1 GTSNPN, CDR2 SVGIG (reference sequence). In DNA form, the CDR3 reads TGTGCCTGGAGTGTGGACCGCACCGGGGAGCTGTTTTTT. This gives the protein CAWSVDRTGELFF.

This clonotype was recorded a few times. The CDR3 reads CASLFPGSLGGANVLTF. The CDR3 DNA reads TGTGCCAGCTTATTCCCAGGGTCCCTGGGGGGGGCCAACGTCCTGACTTTC. V and J are TRBV11-2 and TRBJ2-6; tentative D call: TRBD1 (5 bases). V lost 8 bases and J lost 4, with 21 bases in between. CDR1 is SGHAT, CDR2 FQNNGV, per germline. CDR3 length: 17 residues.

In regard to this clonotype: One base away lies a much larger clone, so this may be a sequencing read error. This sequence joins TRBV28 and TRBJ2-5, with D possibly matching TRBD2 (6 bases). The CDR3 contains 17 residues. CDR1 and CDR2 from the germline V gene are MDHEN and SYDVKM. Trimming took off 6 bases at V and 0 bases at J, with 20 bases between the two ends. Here the CDR3 reads CASRGTCGVRYQETQYF. CDR3 DNA: TGTGCCAGCAGAGGGACGTGCGGGGTACGGTACCAAGAGACCCAGTACTTC. Supplemented by reference TRBV28 and TRBJ2-5, the full variable domain reads DVKVTQSSRYLVKRTGEKVFLECVQDMDHENMFWYRQDPGLGLRLIYFSYDVKMKEKGDIPEGYSVSREKKERFSLILESASTNQTSMYLCASRGTCGVRYQETQYFGPGTRLLVL.

This clonotype came up a few times. At one of its ends the junction is not consistent with the germline gene, which may arise from a read error. V and J are TRBV11-2 and TRBJ1-6; TRBD1 is a possible D gene (5 bases). The germline gives CDR1 SGHAT, CDR2 FQNNGV. This CDR3 region has 16 residues. CDR3 nucleotides: TGTGCCAGCAGCCCATGGACGGGGCCGGGTAATTCGCCCCTCCACTTT. It encodes CASSPWTGPGNSPLHF.

This clonotype came up once. This may come from a read error, since a much larger clone is one base off. This CDR3 is missing its conserved last phenylalanine or tryptophan, likely due to a read error. The rearrangement uses TRBV5-8 and TRBJ2-1; TRBD2 matches at 8 bases. This CDR3 comprises 16 residues. The V and J ends lost 3 bases and 7 bases, in that order; junction bases with no gene match: 12. Germline CDR1 is SGHTS and CDR2 is YDEGEE. The CDR3 is CASSSPGTSNWNEQFI. CDR3 nucleotides: TGTGCCAGCAGCTCCCCCGGGACTAGTAATTGGAATGAGCAGTTCATC.

A word on this clonotype: The junction departs from germline at one end; a sequencing error may be responsible. CDR3 coding DNA: TGTGTCAGCAGCTTAACGTCCCATAGTGAGCAGTTCTTC. Protein product: CVSSLTSHSEQFF. The chain carries TRBV7-3 and TRBJ2-1; D gene uncertain. The CDR3 is 13 residues long. Germline CDR1 and CDR2: SGHTA and FQGTGA.

In the case of this clonotype: Relative to the germline gene, one junction end is altered; a read error may explain this. The CDR3 nucleotides read TGTGTCTGGAGCTTCGAGGGATTCCCCACAGATACGCAGTATTTT. This codes for CVWSFEGFPTDTQYF. The chain carries TRBV30 and TRBJ2-3; the D gene is possibly TRBD2 (5 bases). In germline, CDR1 is GTSNPN, CDR2 SVGIG (reference sequence). This CDR3 is built from 15 residues.

This clonotype was picked up a small number of times. This could be a read error, since a much larger clone is one nucleotide away. This chain uses TRBV10-3 with TRBJ1-5; 7 bases fit TRBD1. The germline V gene encodes CDR1 ENHRY and CDR2 SYGVKD. CDR3 length: 14 residues. CDR3 nucleotide sequence: TGTGTCATCAGTGAAACAGGGGATAGCAAGCCCCAGCATTTT. This encodes CVISETGDSKPQHF.

Many counts were recorded for this clonotype. The chain uses TRBV28 and TRBJ1-1; the D gene is possibly TRBD1 (5 bases). V was clipped by 3 bases and J by 5 bases, with 13 bases between them. Germline loops: CDR1 MDHEN, CDR2 SYDVKM. The CDR3 has 14 amino acids. CDR3 coding DNA: TGTGCCAGCAGTTTGGGCAGGGTAGAGACTGAAGCTTTCTTT. This translates into CASSLGRVETEAFF.